One and the same sample provided the 6 T cell receptor beta chains below, sequenced in a study of early T cells in non-severe SARS-CoV-2 infection. A single record per CDR3 protein comes from TCRdb applying MiXCR to the 5' RACE reads. The table has around 50,000 distinct CDR3 sequences, over 9.5% seen once. Sample: whole blood. The receptors shown here come from an adult who was a healthcare worker with PCR-confirmed SARS-CoV-2 infection or an uninfected control (not recorded which).

The table lists this clonotype with many counts. The chain recombines TRBV3-1 with TRBJ2-2; 8 bases agree with TRBD2. J was trimmed by 0 bases and V by 4 bases; bases with no gene match: 13. The germline V gene has CDR1 LGHDT and CDR2 YNNKEL (reference sequence). The CDR3 runs to 19 residues. DNA for the CDR3: TGTGCCAGCAGCCCCGGTAGAGCGGCTAGCGGGTCGAACACCGGGGAGCTGTTTTTT. Translating it yields CASSPGRAASGSNTGELFF.

This clonotype appeared many times. V usage is TRBV19 and J usage is TRBJ1-5, with D hard to call. V was trimmed by 4 bases and J by 7 bases, leaving 11 bases between them. This CDR3 is built from 13 residues. Germline V gene lookup returns CDR1 LNHDA and CDR2 SQIVND (reference sequence). The CDR3 nucleotides are TGTGCCAGTAGTACGTTGTCAGGCCAGCCCCAGCATTTT. Translated, it gives CASSTLSGQPQHF.

The chain uses TRBV5-1 and TRBJ2-1; 9 bases are a match to TRBD1. This CDR3 is built from 16 residues. Germline values: CDR1 SGHRS, CDR2 YFSETQ. V lost 6 bases to trimming and J lost 0 bases; unmatched junction nucleotides: 7. CDR3 bases: TGCGCCAGCAACCTTAGACAGGGGGGCTCCTACAATGAGCAGTTCTTC. Its translation: CASNLRQGGSYNEQFF.

This clonotype was detected many times. The chain employs TRBV3-1 and TRBJ2-1; the D gene is possibly TRBD2 (5 bases). Trimming shortened V by 5 bases and J by 9 bases, and 11 bases separated the two germline ends. The CDR3 has 12 amino acids. The germline V gene encodes CDR1 LGHDT and CDR2 YNNKEL (reference sequence). The CDR3 is CASSGIRGEQFF. The CDR3 DNA reads as TGTGCCAGCAGCGGTATCCGGGGTGAGCAGTTCTTC.

This chain connects TRBV5-5 to TRBJ2-1, with 7 positions matching TRBD1. The CDR3 sequence is 14 residues long. V trimming: 0 bases; J trimming: 5 bases; junction bases outside the gene matches: 2. Germline CDR1 is SGHKS and CDR2 is YYEKEE (reference sequence). CDR3 sequence reads: CASSLAQGNNEQFF. The CDR3 DNA follows: TGTGCCAGCAGCTTGGCACAGGGGAACAATGAGCAGTTCTTC.

This clonotype was picked up many times. The chain has TRBV11-2 and TRBJ1-1; TRBD1 might be the D (5 bases). V shed 1 base and J shed 3 bases, with 12 bases lying between them. CDR1 is SGHAT and CDR2 is FQNNGV in the germline V gene. The CDR3 runs to 15 residues. The CDR3 loop is CASSLGTGRDTEAFF. DNA for the CDR3: TGTGCCAGCAGCTTAGGAACAGGACGTGACACTGAAGCTTTCTTT.